Sequencing of this T cell receptor (beta chain) was carried out in a study of CD8 T cells in ankylosing spondylitis. Study-wide points: Disease-associated clones were reportedly significantly overrepresented in matched ankylosing spondylitis synovial fluid.

The CDR3 sequence is 17 residues long. With 3 bases removed from V and 5 bases from J, the gap between germline ends came to 20 bases. Germline V lookup: CDR1 DFQATT, CDR2 SNEGSKA (reference sequence). This clonotype appeared many times. Antigen unknown. Via MiXCR, TCRdb re-called the 5' RACE reads, giving one row per CDR3 protein. The profile shows 150,000 to 200,000 distinct CDR3 sequences, approximately 18% of them singletons. The sample taken for sequencing was blood, either unsorted or a sorted T cell fraction (not recorded which). The clonotype comes from a male donor aged 10-30 years with ankylosing spondylitis or in good health (not recorded which). The chain couples TRBV20-1 to TRBJ1-6; D remains ambiguous. The CDR3 spells CSASRQVVSRDNSPLHF. In DNA form, the CDR3 reads TGCAGTGCTAGTAGGCAGGTAGTCTCTCGGGATAATTCACCCCTCCACTTT.